The table lists the clone carrying this T cell receptor (beta chain) with a few counts. No antigen is known for it. TCRdb redid the calling of the reads with MiXCR, one entry per CDR3 protein. This sample carries a few hundred thousand distinct CDR3 sequences, about a sixth of them seen once, and the ten largest clones take less than 60%. The V gene lost 5 bases and the J gene lost 3 bases, with 8 bases spanning the gap. Germline loops: CDR1 MDHEN, CDR2 SYDVKM. This CDR3 comprises 13 residues. This entry comes from a study of T cell repertoires in cytomegalovirus infection. In the study overall: It was the public TCR beta signatures that indicated both CMV infection and matching HLA type.

Overall study findings and caveats: Clonotypes of TCR beta that were HLA-C-restricted and CMV-specific dominated the ex vivo response.

The receptor's source is a human donor in good health (CMV status not recorded). Some clones in this sample may be carry-over from other donors' samples. The specimen sequenced was CD8+ T cells from PBMCs. This chain connects TRBV28 to TRBJ2-1, with D unclear. The CDR3 nucleotides read TGTGCCAGCAGTATCGGCAGCTACAATGAGCAGTTCTTC. It specifies CASSIGSYNEQFF.